Listed here is a single TCR beta chain. Libraries were prepared by immunoSEQ multiplex PCR; TCRdb keeps only in-frame clonotypes and omits some of them. This table holds approximately 1.5 million clones, 98% to 99% found once. This CDR3 is 14 amino acids long. V lost 5 bases to trimming and J lost 2 bases, with 14 bases between them. Germline lookup yields CDR1 SGHRS and CDR2 YFSETQ. The data derive from a study of shared clonotypes between healthy human individuals. A CD45RA-negative memory subset and a CD45RA+ naive subset were separated from the CD4+ cells. What was sequenced was naive CD4+ T cells sorted from blood. As for subset: CD45RA+ positively selected. The chain uses TRBV5-1 and TRBJ2-7; D might be TRBD1 or TRBD2, each matching 5 bases. The sequence was obtained from a man aged 25 to 40 in good health. The CDR3 nucleotides are TGCGCCAGCAGACAATCTTTGGGGGCCTACGAGCAGTACTTC. Translation: CASRQSLGAYEQYF.